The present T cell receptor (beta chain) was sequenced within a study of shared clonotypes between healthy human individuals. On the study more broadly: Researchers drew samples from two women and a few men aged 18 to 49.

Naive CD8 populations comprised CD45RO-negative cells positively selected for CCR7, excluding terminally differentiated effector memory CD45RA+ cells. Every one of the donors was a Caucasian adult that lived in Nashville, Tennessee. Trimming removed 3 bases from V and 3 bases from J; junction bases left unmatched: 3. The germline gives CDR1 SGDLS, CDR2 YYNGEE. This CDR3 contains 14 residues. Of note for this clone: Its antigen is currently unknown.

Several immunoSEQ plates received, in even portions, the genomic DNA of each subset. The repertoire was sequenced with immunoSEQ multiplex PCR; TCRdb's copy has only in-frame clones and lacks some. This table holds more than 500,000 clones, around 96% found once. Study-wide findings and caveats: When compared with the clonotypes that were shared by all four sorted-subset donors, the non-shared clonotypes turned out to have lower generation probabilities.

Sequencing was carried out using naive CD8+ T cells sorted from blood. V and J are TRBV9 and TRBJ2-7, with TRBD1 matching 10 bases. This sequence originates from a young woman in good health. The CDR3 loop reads CASSAGQGNYEQYF. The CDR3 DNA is TGTGCCAGCAGCGCGGGACAGGGGAACTACGAGCAGTACTTC.